This is a list of T cell receptor beta chains from one sample in a study of T cells in tuberculosis. The data were produced by immunoSEQ multiplex PCR, yet TCRdb's version contains in-frame clones alone and is incomplete. The sample has 30,000 to 45,000 clones; over 90% are singletons. Sequencing used PBMCs. The receptors were sampled from a donor aged 5 to 30 with latent tuberculosis or without tuberculosis infection. Both conserved end residues are part of each CDR3. The order of the fields is clone size, D gene, V gene, J gene, CDR3 DNA, CDR3 protein. A D gene is named only where the DNA matches it firmly. Where a row states a size, it is once, few, many or the class of an expanded clone; other rows omit it.

>few|TRBD2|TRBV5-5|TRBJ2-7
TGTGCCAGCAGCGACTCGCGGGGGGCTGGCTACGAGCAGTACTTC
CASSDSRGAGYEQYF
>.|.|TRBV4-1|TRBJ2-2
TGCGCCAGCAGCCAAGGGCCCTATTCCGGGGACAACGGGGAGCTGTTTTTT
CASSQGPYSGDNGELFF
>.|TRBD1|TRBV30|TRBJ1-1
TGTGCCTGGGGATCAGGGGGAGAGAACACTGAAGCTTTCTTT
CAWGSGGENTEAFF
>.|TRBD1|TRBV18|TRBJ1-2
TGTGCCAGCTCACCAGGGACAGGGTTCTATGGCTACACCTTC
CASSPGTGFYGYTF
>.|TRBD1|TRBV29-1|TRBJ1-1
TGCAGCGTGATACCGGGACAGTCCACTGAAGCTTTCTTT
CSVIPGQSTEAFF
>once|.|TRBV5-5|TRBJ1-5
TGTGCCAGCAGCTTGGGGGCTTACAATCAGCCCCAGCATTTT
CASSLGAYNQPQHF
>.|.|TRBV29-1|TRBJ2-7
TGCAGCGTTGCGCGAACAGACTCCTACGAGCAGTACTTC
CSVARTDSYEQYF
>.|TRBD2|TRBV6-1|TRBJ2-7
TGTGCCAGCAGTATAGCGGGGGCGTCCTACGAGCAGTACTTC
CASSIAGASYEQYF
>once|.|TRBV25-1|TRBJ2-3
TGTGCCAGCAGTCTGGCCACGCAGTATTTT
CASSLATQYF
>.|.|TRBV19|TRBJ1-1
TGTGCCAGTACCATTTATCCAAGAACAGGGAACACTGAAGCTTTCTTT
CASTIYPRTGNTEAFF
>.|TRBD2|TRBV5-4|TRBJ2-3
TGTGCCAGCAGCTCCGGACTAGCGAGCACAGATACGCAGTATTTT
CASSSGLASTDTQYF
>.|TRBD1|TRBV5-4|TRBJ1-3
TGTGCCAGCAGCCAACAGGGGCAAGGCTCTGGAAACACCATATATTTT
CASSQQGQGSGNTIYF
>once|.|TRBV6-5|TRBJ1-2
TGTGCCAGCAGTTACTCGGGCAGTAACAACTATGGCTACACCTTC
CASSYSGSNNYGYTF
>.|.|TRBV18|TRBJ1-2
TGTGCCAGCACCCCGGGGGATACTAACTATGGCTACACCTTC
CASTPGDTNYGYTF
>.|.|TRBV5-1|TRBJ1-1
TGCGCCAGCAGGGCGAACACTGAAGCTTTCTTT
CASRANTEAFF
>.|.|TRBV4-3|TRBJ1-3
TGCGCCAGCAGCCAAGCTACAGGTTTTGGAAACACCATATATTTT
CASSQATGFGNTIYF
>.|.|TRBV5-4|TRBJ2-7
TGTGCCAGCAGCTTGGAGCTTTCCTACGAGCAGTACTTC
CASSLELSYEQYF
>.|.|TRBV29-1|TRBJ1-1
TGCAGCGTTGAGGAGGCAGAGAACACTGAAGCTTTCTTT
CSVEEAENTEAFF
>.|.|TRBV11-3|TRBJ2-1
TGTGCCAGCAGCTCACGGACAGAAGAGAACAATGAGCAGTTCTTC
CASSSRTEENNEQFF
>few|.|TRBV7-8|TRBJ1-2
TGTGCCAGCAGCTTACCAGGGGTGGTCTATGGCTACACCTTC
CASSLPGVVYGYTF
>.|.|TRBV11-3|TRBJ2-1
TGTGCCAGCAGCCACGGGACTCTTGGCAATGAGCAGTTCTTC
CASSHGTLGNEQFF
>.|.|TRBV11-3|TRBJ2-2
TGTGCCACCTCGGAGGCGGCGAACACCGGGGAGCTGTTTTTT
CATSEAANTGELFF
>.|.|TRBV7-9|TRBJ1-2
TGTGCCAGCTCGCCCGGGGGGCTCTCTGCTGGCTACACCTTC
CASSPGGLSAGYTF
>.|TRBD2|TRBV28|TRBJ2-3
TGTGCCTCGTTCCCGCCGGGAGGGACCGATCATAACACAGATACGCAGTATTTT
CASFPPGGTDHNTDTQYF
>medium-sized|.|TRBV6-5|TRBJ1-5
TGTGCCAGCAGTTACGGGGCTAGTCAGCCCCAGCATTTT
CASSYGASQPQHF
>once|TRBD1|TRBV7-2|TRBJ1-2
TGTGCCAGCAGCTTGAGGGGGACAGAAGACGAAGCTAACTATGGCTACACCTTC
CASSLRGTEDEANYGYTF
>few|.|TRBV9|TRBJ1-6
TGTGCCAGCAGCGCCCGACACGGTTCGAATTCACCCCTCCACTTT
CASSARHGSNSPLHF
>.|.|TRBV9|TRBJ1-5
TGTGCCAGCAGCGTAGAAGGAGGGGGGGATTGGCCCCAGCATTTT
CASSVEGGGDWPQHF
>.|.|TRBV6-4|TRBJ1-2
TGTGCCAGCAGTGAGTTTGCGGGGTCGGGAGGCTACACCTTC
CASSEFAGSGGYTF
>.|.|TRBV4-3|TRBJ1-5
TGCGCCAGCAGCCAAGAACTTAACGATCAGCCCCAGCATTTT
CASSQELNDQPQHF
>.|.|TRBV6-5|TRBJ1-2
TGTGCCAGCAGTTCACTAATCTATGGCTACACCTTC
CASSSLIYGYTF
>.|.|TRBV7-2|TRBJ1-3
TGTGCCAGCAGCTTGGGGACACATGGAAACACCATATATTTT
CASSLGTHGNTIYF
>.|.|TRBV15|TRBJ2-3
TGTGCCACCAGCCGCGCGGGGCGGGTGGGCACAGATACGCAGTATTTT
CATSRAGRVGTDTQYF
>once|.|TRBV5-8|TRBJ2-3
TGTGCCAGCAGCCTCCGAGACGGCCCAGGGGATACGCAGTATTTT
CASSLRDGPGDTQYF
>.|TRBD1|TRBV14|TRBJ1-2
TGTGCCAGCAGCTGGACAGGATCACTTTATGGCTACACCTTC
CASSWTGSLYGYTF
>.|TRBD1|TRBV12-5|TRBJ2-1
TGTGCTAGTGGTTTTCCAAAGAAATCTCCGGGGACAGGGTTTAACAATGAGCAGTTCTTC
CASGFPKKSPGTGFNNEQFF
>.|.|TRBV5-1|TRBJ2-3
TGCGCCAGCAGCTTGGGGAGTACTTACACAGATACGCAGTATTTT
CASSLGSTYTDTQYF
>.|.|TRBV4-1|TRBJ2-1
TGCGCCAGCAGCCAAGATCAGGGGTCGGGGAATGAGCAGTTCTTC
CASSQDQGSGNEQFF
>few|TRBD1|TRBV7-2|TRBJ2-7
TGTGCCAGCAGCCCGCGGACAGGTGTCTCCTACGAGCAGTACTTC
CASSPRTGVSYEQYF
>.|.|TRBV5-6|TRBJ2-7
TGTGCCAGCAGCCGAGAAGTGTCCTACGAGCAGTACTTC
CASSREVSYEQYF
>.|.|TRBV9|TRBJ2-7
TGTGCCAGCAGGGGCTTGGAAAACGAGCAGTACTTC
CASRGLENEQYF
>.|.|TRBV4-1|TRBJ1-2
TGCGCCAGCAGCCAGAACTATGGGGGCGACTATGGCTACACCTTC
CASSQNYGGDYGYTF
>.|TRBD2|TRBV2|TRBJ2-5
TGTGCCAGCAGTGCTCTGACGACTAGCGGGGAGACCCAGTACTTC
CASSALTTSGETQYF
>.|.|TRBV11-3|TRBJ2-3
TGTGCCAGCAGCTTATCGGTGGGAGGCCCAGATACGCAGTATTTT
CASSLSVGGPDTQYF
>.|.|TRBV9|TRBJ1-2
TGTGCCAGCAGCCCCCGACAGGTTAATCTTCGGGGCTACACCTTC
CASSPRQVNLRGYTF
>.|.|TRBV19|TRBJ2-1
TGTGCCAGTAGTTTAGGCGGGCAGGGGTTTGAGCAGTTCTTC
CASSLGGQGFEQFF
>.|TRBD1|TRBV29-1|TRBJ1-4
TGCAGCGTAGGACAGGGGAGTGAAAAACTGTTTTTT
CSVGQGSEKLFF
>.|.|TRBV11-3|TRBJ1-1
TGTGCCAGCAGCGAGTACAGGGACACTGAAGCTTTCTTT
CASSEYRDTEAFF
>.|TRBD2|TRBV14|TRBJ2-1
TGTGCCAGCAGCCAACTAGCGGGGGTTTACAATGAGCAGTTCTTC
CASSQLAGVYNEQFF
>.|.|TRBV30|TRBJ1-1
TGTGCCTGGAGTGCTAGGAACACTGAAGCTTTCTTT
CAWSARNTEAFF
>.|TRBD2|TRBV2|TRBJ2-7
TGTGCCAGCAGTGCCTTTGACGGGGGGGTAGAGCAGTACTTC
CASSAFDGGVEQYF
>.|TRBD2|TRBV6-5|TRBJ2-4
TGTGCCAGCAGTTACTCGGACGGGGGGGCCAAAAACATTCAGTACTTC
CASSYSDGGAKNIQYF
>few|.|TRBV10-3|TRBJ1-2
TGTGCCATCAGTGATCGGGGATCCTACGGCTACACCTTC
CAISDRGSYGYTF
>.|.|TRBV30|TRBJ1-2
TGTGCCTGGAGTTTGGGTAGGGGCGGCTACACCTTC
CAWSLGRGGYTF
>.|.|TRBV5-8|TRBJ1-2
TGTGCCAGCCTGAGGAGACGGATTGACTATGGCTACACCTTC
CASLRRRIDYGYTF
>once|TRBD1|TRBV4-1|TRBJ2-1
TGCGCCAGCAGCCAGGCCGCCGGGACAGGGGGGATCAATGAGCAGTTCTTC
CASSQAAGTGGINEQFF
>.|.|TRBV6-1|TRBJ2-7
TGTGCCAGCAAGGCAGGGCGTATGGAGCAGTACTTC
CASKAGRMEQYF
>.|.|TRBV14|TRBJ2-1
TGTGCCAGCAGCCAAGTACAGGGCCACAATGAGCAGTTCTTC
CASSQVQGHNEQFF
>.|.|TRBV6-5|TRBJ1-2
TGTGCCAGCAGTTACGGCGAGGAGACTCAATATGGCTACACCTTC
CASSYGEETQYGYTF
>.|.|TRBV14|TRBJ1-2
TGTGCCAGCAGCCAAGATGGGGCGGCAAACTATGGCTACACCTTC
CASSQDGAANYGYTF